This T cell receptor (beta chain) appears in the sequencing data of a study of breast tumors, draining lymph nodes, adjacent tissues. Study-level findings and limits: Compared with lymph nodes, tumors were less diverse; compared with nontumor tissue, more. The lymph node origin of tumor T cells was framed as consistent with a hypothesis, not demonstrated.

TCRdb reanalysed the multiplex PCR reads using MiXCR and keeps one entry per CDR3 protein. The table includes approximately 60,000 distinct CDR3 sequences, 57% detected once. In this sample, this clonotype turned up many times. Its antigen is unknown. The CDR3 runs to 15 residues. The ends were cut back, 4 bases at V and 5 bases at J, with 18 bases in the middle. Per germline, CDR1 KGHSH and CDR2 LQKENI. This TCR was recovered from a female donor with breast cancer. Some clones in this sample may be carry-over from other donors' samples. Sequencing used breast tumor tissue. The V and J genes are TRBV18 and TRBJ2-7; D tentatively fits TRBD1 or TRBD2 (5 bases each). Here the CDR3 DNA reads TGTGCCAGCTCACTTGCCGGGACGAAGGCAAACGAGCAGTACTTC. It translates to CASSLAGTKANEQYF.